The sequence of this TCR beta chain was determined in a study of T cell responses to AZD1222 COVID-19 vaccine (dated by TCRdb to the early 2020s). With regard to the full study: Because spike-specific TCR depth and breadth did not differ between the two schedules, AZD1222 recipients who got a second dose at roughly 4 weeks were pooled with those who got a second dose at roughly 12 weeks. TCR sequencing covered 233 trial participants: 207 given two doses of AZD1222 and approximately 26 given two doses of MenACWY control vaccine. Trial participants were enrolled by age into 18-55, 56-69 and 70-plus year subgroups, with approximately 160, 26 and 62 TCR-sequenced participants respectively.

Per the publication, the time point label means: baseline before first vaccination. Vaccinee samples came from UK trials COV001 and COV002, including a single-blind randomized controlled phase 2/3 trial of AZD1222 (ChAdOx1 nCoV-19) in healthy adults. For TCRbeta chain sequencing, PBMC samples from trial participants were taken at day 0 and at day 28 after the second dose. Points the paper makes about the study in general: In the small 56-69-year group, the increase in depth fell short of significance, most likely because of low power. Most participants were white British and females outnumbered males, and the authors suggested that clonal diversity may have been underestimated. No day 14 peak-response samples were available, so repertoires were characterized only after the peak T cell response. Reportedly, close to half of the unique spike-specific TCRs recognized epitopes lying outside the regions that are mutated in the B.1.351 and B.1.1.7 variants. The whole spike protein was spanned by vaccine-associated CD4 TCRs, and dominant responses were seen in regions 160-218 and 743-854. Conclusions about previously exposed vaccinees were limited because only six AZD1222 recipients were SARS-CoV-2 seropositive at baseline. Spike-specific TCR breadth and depth rose significantly after two AZD1222 doses compared with day 0 and with MenACWY recipients.

This clone appeared a single time. Its antigen remains unidentified. Base qualities are missing; no much larger clone stands one base away. The CDR1 and CDR2 encoded by the germline V gene are SGHVS and FQNEAQ. The CDR3 has 12 amino acids, counting the end cysteine and phenylalanine. The kept DNA is CDR3 alone, 36 bases in frame from the first base. V loses 7 bases, J loses 0 bases, and the germline ends lie 5 bases apart. The CDR3 regions of human TCRbeta chains were analyzed by immunosequencing. The study's processing was this. Repertoire TCRs were checked for matches against a reference library of SARS-CoV-2-specific TCRs that had been generated using the MIRA antigen-specificity platform. Breadth was defined as the fraction of unique TCRs that were SARS-CoV-2-associated. Depth was defined as the fraction of total T cells that were SARS-CoV-2-associated. Each spike-specific TCR was assigned to its reactive spike region and to a CD4 or CD8 class using the MIRA data. Log10-transformed breadth and depth values were compared by one-way ANOVA with Sidak's multiple comparisons tests. The source is immuneACCESS, and TCRdb retained only in-frame sequences with V and J called. Part of the clones is not carried over; for the studies checked, unresolved V genes explain less than half of this, and the remainder is unexplained. Clone size and V and J calls were adopted from that table, with D and trimming inferred from the DNA. In all, the sample holds nearly 95,000 clones, and around 87% of those were seen once. The ten most abundant clones make up about 8.4% of the sample.

Here the chain combines TRBV7-8 and TRBJ2-3; the D gene identity is not certain. The receptor's source is an adult in good health. The specimen was peripheral blood, collected on day 0 of AZD1222 vaccination. The nucleotide sequence is TGTGCCAGCACTCATAGCACAGATACGCAGTATTTT. This is translated as CASTHSTDTQYF.